The 25 T cell receptor beta chains below all came from one sample that was sequenced in a study of blood T cells in healthy people across ages. Using a J-beta primer mix together with a sample-barcoded 5' primer, a second PCR was run for roughly 6 to 11 cycles. TCRdb analysed the 5' RACE reads with MiXCR anew, one entry per CDR3 protein. The sample gives about 1,500,000 distinct CDR3 sequences, around 42% of which show up once; around 8% is in the top ten. Sequencing used blood. The receptor set was obtained from a woman younger than 30 in good health.

The rearrangement uses TRBV11-3 and TRBJ2-1; 9 nucleotides align to TRBD2. J lost 1 base, V lost 0 bases, and 7 bases had no gene match. The germline CDR1 and CDR2 sequences are SGHNT and YENEEA. The CDR3 contains 18 residues. CDR3 nucleotides: TGTGCCAGCAGCTTAGATGGAGCGGGGGGTTGGTCCTACAATGAGCAGTTCTTC. Translation: CASSLDGAGGWSYNEQFF.

The chain carries TRBV7-2 and TRBJ2-5, with 7 bases identical to TRBD2. CDR1 is SGHTA, CDR2 FQGNSA, per germline. CDR3 length: 19 residues. The V and J ends lost 5 bases and 0 bases, in that order; junction bases with no gene match: 18. The CDR3 spells CASSPQPELAVGYQETQYF. The CDR3 DNA reads TGTGCCAGCAGCCCTCAACCCGAGCTAGCGGTGGGGTACCAAGAGACCCAGTACTTC.

In this sample, this clonotype turned up a few times. The rearrangement uses TRBV2 and TRBJ1-2; possibly TRBD1 for D (6 bases). CDR3 length: 14 amino acids. CDR1 is SNHLY and CDR2 is FYNNEI in the germline V gene. Trimming took off 6 bases at V and 4 bases at J, with 15 bases between the two ends. CDR3 nucleotides: TGTGCCAGCAGGAACAGGGACCTAAGCTATGGCTACACCTTC. Its translation: CASRNRDLSYGYTF.

About this clonotype: The junction and the germline gene differ at one end; a read error may be behind it. The chain recombines TRBV5-1 with TRBJ2-3; 8 bases fit TRBD2. The germline V gene has CDR1 SGHRS and CDR2 YFSETQ. The CDR3 covers 15 residues. CDR3 sequence (DNA): TGCGCCTGCAGCTTTGGGAGCGGGAGTACAGATACGCAGTATTTT. As protein: CACSFGSGSTDTQYF. Drawing the rest from reference TRBV5-1 and TRBJ2-3, the complete variable domain is KAGVTQTPRYLIKTRGQQVTLSCSPISGHRSVSWYQQTPGQGLQFLFEYFSETQRNKGNFPGRFSGRQFSNSRSEMNVSTLELGDSALYLCACSFGSGSTDTQYFGPGTRLTVL.

The rearrangement uses TRBV11-2 and TRBJ2-3; D ambiguous. CDR1 and CDR2 (germline): SGHAT, FQNNGV. The CDR3 totals 14 residues. V gave up 0 bases and J gave up 9 bases, with 13 bases separating them. CDR3 sequence (DNA): TGTGCCAGCAGCTTAGATCAAACCCTAAAGACGCAGTATTTT. It encodes CASSLDQTLKTQYF.

This chain connects TRBV27 to TRBJ2-1; the match to TRBD1 covers 9 bases. The CDR3 length is 16 residues. Per the germline V gene, CDR1 is MNHEY and CDR2 is SMNVEV (reference sequence). Unmatched junction bases numbered 6, after V lost 3 bases and J lost 3 bases. This chain's CDR3 is CASSFSGQGFYNEQFF. DNA of the CDR3: TGTGCCAGCAGTTTCAGCGGACAGGGGTTCTACAATGAGCAGTTCTTC.

The V call is TRBV14, the J call TRBJ2-7; D may be TRBD2 (5 bases). This CDR3 has 15 amino acids. CDR1 and CDR2 from the germline V gene are SGHDN and FVKESK. With 1 base removed from V and 6 bases from J, the gap between germline ends came to 16 bases. The CDR3 sequence: CASSQVGGILSEQYF. The CDR3 DNA reads TGTGCCAGCAGCCAAGTCGGAGGAATTCTTTCCGAGCAGTACTTC.

In this sample, this clonotype turned up many times. The chain combines TRBV5-1 with TRBJ2-7; D not certain. The CDR3 runs 14 residues. CDR1 SGHRS and CDR2 YFSETQ come from the germline V gene. V lost 6 bases, J lost 0 bases, and 13 bases lay in between. CDR3 sequence: CASMSSSSSYEQYF. CDR3 bases: TGCGCCAGCATGAGCAGTTCGAGCTCCTACGAGCAGTACTTC.

This clonotype was observed a few times. The rearrangement uses TRBV3-1 and TRBJ2-1; TRBD2 matches at 9 bases. V lost 0 bases, J lost 3 bases, and 6 bases stayed unmatched. Germline CDR1 LGHDT, CDR2 YNNKEL (reference sequence). This CDR3 is built from 17 residues. CDR3 region: CASSQDEGLAIYNEQFF. CDR3 bases: TGTGCCAGCAGCCAAGATGAAGGACTAGCGATCTACAATGAGCAGTTCTTC.

For the CDR3, the DNA is TGCAGTCCTGGACAGGGGGCAGGGGAGACCCAGTTCTTC. Encoded protein: CSPGQGAGETQFF. The V call is TRBV20-1, the J call TRBJ2-5, with 11 bases lining up with TRBD1. Judging by the DNA end, TRBJ2-1 fits better; the J call may be wrong. The germline CDR1 and CDR2 sequences are DFQATT and SNEGSKA (reference sequence). This CDR3 region has 13 residues.

In this sample, this clonotype turned up a few times. The chain carries TRBV2 and TRBJ1-2; TRBD1 might be the D (6 bases). The CDR3 is made up of 12 amino acids. V dropped 8 bases and J dropped 6 bases, with 13 bases sitting between them. The germline V gene has CDR1 SNHLY and CDR2 FYNNEI. CDR3 region: CASSRYRDGYTF. The CDR3 nucleotides are TGTGCCAGCTCCAGATACAGGGATGGCTACACCTTC.

The chain combines TRBV6-5 with TRBJ2-1; 7 bases agree with TRBD2. The J call is uncertain, as TRBJ2-7 better fits the DNA end. The CDR3 is 15 residues long. CDR1 and CDR2 (germline): MNHEY, SVGAGI. CDR3 protein: CATAIGGLADNEQYF. In DNA form, the CDR3 reads TGTGCCACCGCGATCGGGGGGTTAGCGGACAATGAGCAGTACTTC.

The V call is TRBV9, the J call TRBJ2-1, with D maybe TRBD2 (5 bases). Germline CDR1 reads SGDLS; CDR2 reads YYNGEE. Trimming took 5 bases from V and 10 from J, leaving 10 bases between them. The CDR3 extends over 11 amino acids. CDR3 nucleotide sequence: TGTGCCAGCAGTCACGGGGAAGAGCAGTTCTTC. It encodes CASSHGEEQFF.

The chain recombines TRBV27 with TRBJ1-1; D is unclear. The length of the CDR3 is 12 residues. With 6 bases removed from V and 0 bases from J, the gap between germline ends came to 5 bases. The germline V gene has CDR1 MNHEY and CDR2 SMNVEV (reference sequence). The CDR3 bases are TGTGCCAGCAGGATTTTGAACACTGAAGCTTTCTTT. Translated, it gives CASRILNTEAFF.

The chain joins TRBV19 to TRBJ2-2; 7 nucleotides line up with TRBD1. CDR1 is LNHDA and CDR2 is SQIVND in the germline V gene (reference sequence). J lost 6 bases, V lost 5 bases, and 12 bases had no gene match. The CDR3 extends over 16 amino acids. CDR3 nucleotide sequence: TGTGCCAGTAGTGCGACAGGGACAGTAAGCGCCGGGGAGCTGTTTTTT. It is translated as CASSATGTVSAGELFF.

This clonotype was picked up a small number of times. The chain combines TRBV9 with TRBJ2-3, with a tentative D call TRBD2 (6 bases). This CDR3 has 15 residues. Germline V gene sequence: CDR1 SGDLS, CDR2 YYNGEE. Trimming took off 8 bases at V and 4 bases at J, with 20 bases between the two ends. CDR3 residues: CASTGARGIPDTQYF. The CDR3 coding sequence is TGTGCCAGTACCGGAGCCCGGGGGATTCCAGATACGCAGTATTTT. The variable domain in full, completed from reference TRBV9 and TRBJ2-3, reads DSGVTQTPKHLITATGQRVTLRCSPRSGDLSVYWYQQSLDQGLQFLIQYYNGEERAKGNILERFSAQQFPDLHSELNLSSLELGDSALYFCASTGARGIPDTQYFGPGTRLTVL.

This clonotype has a handful of counts. This chain links TRBV10-2 with TRBJ2-7, with a weak D call TRBD2 (6 bases). There are 14 residues in the CDR3. Germline CDR1 reads WSHSY; CDR2 reads SAAADI. Between the trimmed V and J ends, which lost 2 bases and 6 bases, there was a span of 14 bases. The CDR3 here is CASSEGGKGAEQYF. The CDR3, as DNA: TGCGCCAGCAGTGAGGGCGGGAAGGGCGCCGAGCAGTACTTC.

V gene TRBV5-1 combines with J gene TRBJ2-4; 9 nucleotides agree with TRBD1. Germline V gives CDR1 SGHRS, CDR2 YFSETQ. Trimming took 4 bases from V and 8 from J; bases not matched to a gene: 10. The CDR3 has 15 residues. The CDR3 is CASSPGDRDADIQYF. The DNA of the CDR3 is TGCGCCAGCAGCCCGGGGGACAGGGACGCAGACATTCAGTACTTC.

The rearrangement links TRBV4-1 to TRBJ2-1, with D maybe TRBD2 (5 bases). V was trimmed by 1 base and J by 8 bases, leaving 9 bases between them. This CDR3 is built from 13 residues. Germline V lookup: CDR1 MGHRA, CDR2 YSYEKL. The CDR3 is CASSQGGLDEQFF. In nucleotides, the CDR3 is TGCGCCAGCAGCCAAGGAGGGTTAGATGAGCAGTTCTTC.

The V call is TRBV29-1, the J call TRBJ2-7, with D tentatively TRBD1 or TRBD2 (6 bases each). The V gene's germline CDR1 is SQVTM and CDR2 ANQGSEA. V was clipped by 4 bases and J by 5 bases, with 12 bases between them. The CDR3 totals 12 residues. The CDR3 DNA reads as TGCAGCGTTGGGGAAGGGGGGAACGAGCAGTACTTC. It translates to CSVGEGGNEQYF.

V usage is TRBV2 and J usage is TRBJ2-7; weak D call: TRBD2 (6 bases). V lost 8 bases and J lost 4, with 24 bases in between. Germline assignment: CDR1 SNHLY and CDR2 FYNNEI. This CDR3 is 16 amino acids long. As DNA, the CDR3 is TGTGCCAGCGGATCGACTAGGAGGATAAGGGCTTACGAGCAGTACTTC. As protein: CASGSTRRIRAYEQYF. The complete variable domain, with remaining parts taken from reference TRBV2 and TRBJ2-7, reads EPEVTQTPSHQVTQMGQEVILRCVPISNHLYFYWYRQILGQKVEFLVSFYNNEISEKSEIFDDQFSVERPDGSNFTLKIRSTKLEDSAMYFCASGSTRRIRAYEQYFGPGTRLTVT.

V usage is TRBV20-1 and J usage is TRBJ2-7, with unresolved D. Per germline, CDR1 DFQATT and CDR2 SNEGSKA (reference sequence). CDR3 length equals 14 residues. V was pared by 0 bases and J by 3 bases, with 12 bases between. CDR3 region: CSARDSRVNYEQYF. The CDR3 region has the DNA TGCAGTGCTAGAGATTCTCGGGTAAACTACGAGCAGTACTTC.

This chain joins TRBV12-3 or TRBV12-4 and TRBJ2-1; D unclear. Near its end, the DNA agrees better with TRBJ2-7, so the J call may be wrong. There are 16 residues in the CDR3. CDR3 in amino acids: CASVDKSSSSYNEQYF. For the CDR3, the DNA is TGTGCCAGCGTCGACAAATCTTCCAGCTCCTACAATGAGCAGTACTTC.

This clonotype has just a few counts. The chain joins TRBV9 to TRBJ2-1, with 10 bases identical to TRBD1. J gave up 3 bases and V 4 bases, and 4 bases lay outside the gene matches. CDR1 and CDR2 (germline): SGDLS, YYNGEE. The CDR3 runs 15 residues. CDR3 in DNA: TGTGCCAGCAGCTTCCGGACAGGGGGCTACAATGAGCAGTTCTTC. Translation gives CASSFRTGGYNEQFF.

V usage is TRBV20-1 and J usage is TRBJ2-5; TRBD2 matches at 16 bases. J gave up 9 bases and V 6 bases, and 10 bases lay outside the gene matches. CDR3 length equals 15 residues. CDR1 and CDR2 (germline): DFQATT, SNEGSKA (reference sequence). CDR3 DNA: TGCAGTGCCCAGGGACTAGCGGGAGGGTCAAGGGCCCAGTACTTC. Translation: CSAQGLAGGSRAQYF.